Shown below are 19 T cell receptor beta chains from a single sample sequenced in a study of radiotherapy plus CTLA-4 blockade in lung cancer. Profiling relied on immunoSEQ multiplex PCR, and the TCRdb table lists in-frame clones only, not all of them. The repertoire holds around 91,000 clones, 88% seen once, with 4.9% in the top ten. The source was peripheral blood, collected from a patient treated with radiotherapy plus ipilimumab. The receptors derive from a human donor with non-small cell lung cancer that progressed on radiotherapy plus ipilimumab.

The CDR3 here is CASSLGPDGNTIYF. The CDR3 DNA reads as TGTGCCAGCAGCTTAGGCCCGGACGGAAACACCATATATTTT. This sequence joins TRBV7-8 and TRBJ1-3; no definite D call. This CDR3 is built from 14 residues. Trimming cost V 1 base and J 4 bases, with 8 bases left between them. Germline V gives CDR1 SGHVS, CDR2 FQNEAQ.

This chain joins TRBV30 and TRBJ2-2, with TRBD1 as a possible D gene (6 bases). V lost 7 bases and J lost 0, with 15 bases in between. This CDR3 is built from 15 residues. Germline V gene lookup returns CDR1 GTSNPN and CDR2 SVGIG (reference sequence). As DNA, the CDR3 is TGTGCCTCGGAGTACCGGACAGCGAACACCGGGGAGCTGTTTTTT. This translates into CASEYRTANTGELFF. The full variable domain, rest sourced from reference TRBV30 and TRBJ2-2, is SQTIHQWPATLVQPVGSPLSLECTVEGTSNPNLYWYRQAAGRGLQLLFYSVGIGQISSEVPQNLSASRPQDRQFILSSKKLLLSDSGFYLCASEYRTANTGELFFGEGSRLTVL.

The V and J genes are TRBV7-8 and TRBJ1-5, with TRBD1 identical over 8 bases. The CDR3 has 15 residues. Germline V gives CDR1 SGHVS, CDR2 FQNEAQ. Unmatched junction bases numbered 3, after V lost 4 bases and J lost 1 base. The CDR3 region is CASSYGQGSNQPQHF. CDR3 DNA sequence: TGTGCCAGCAGCTATGGACAGGGAAGCAATCAGCCCCAGCATTTT.

The chain couples TRBV5-1 to TRBJ2-1; no firm D call. V lost 0 bases and J lost 1, with 11 bases in between. This CDR3 is 16 amino acids long. The germline V gene has CDR1 SGHRS and CDR2 YFSETQ. CDR3 protein: CASSLEGKPSYNEQFF. DNA of the CDR3: TGCGCCAGCAGCTTGGAGGGCAAACCGTCCTACAATGAGCAGTTCTTC. Together with reference TRBV5-1 and TRBJ2-1, the CDR3 gives the full variable domain: KAGVTQTPRYLIKTRGQQVTLSCSPISGHRSVSWYQQTPGQGLQFLFEYFSETQRNKGNFPGRFSGRQFSNSRSEMNVSTLELGDSALYLCASSLEGKPSYNEQFFGPGTRLTVL.

The CDR3 loop reads CASSLARGHRGGYTIYF. CDR3 DNA sequence: TGTGCCAGCAGCTTAGCCAGGGGGCACAGAGGAGGCTACACCATATATTTT. The chain joins TRBV7-9 to TRBJ1-3, with 8 bases that match TRBD1. With V trimmed by 0 bases and J by 8 bases, 12 bases remained unmatched. Germline V gene sequence: CDR1 SEHNR, CDR2 FQNEAQ (reference sequence). The CDR3 runs 17 residues.

The J gene is TRBJ2-1, the V gene TRBV29-1; 12 nucleotides align to TRBD2. V lost 4 bases to trimming and J lost 4 bases; unmatched junction nucleotides: 8. CDR3 size: 16 residues. Germline V gene lookup returns CDR1 SQVTM and CDR2 ANQGSEA. The CDR3 nucleotides read TGCAGCGTTGTCTGGACTAGCGGGATTGGATACAATGAGCAGTTCTTC. As protein: CSVVWTSGIGYNEQFF.

This clone was seen a few times. The chain links TRBV5-8 to TRBJ1-3; no definite D call. Trimming pared 5 bases from V and 2 bases from J, leaving 11 bases between. Germline V CDR1 and CDR2: SGHTS, YDEGEE. CDR3 size: 14 residues. DNA for the CDR3: TGTGCCAGCAGTCGGAGAGGGACTGGAAACACCATATATTTT. It translates to CASSRRGTGNTIYF.

The chain recombines TRBV5-6 with TRBJ1-3; possibly TRBD1 for D (6 bases). V gave up 5 bases and J gave up 4 bases, with 13 bases separating them. The V gene's germline CDR1 is SGHDT and CDR2 YYEEEE. The CDR3 consists of 14 residues. The CDR3 DNA follows: TGTGCCAGCAGGAACATGGGGGCGGGAAACACCATATATTTT. It translates to CASRNMGAGNTIYF.

This clone occurred a few times. This sequence joins TRBV6-6 and TRBJ2-5, with D perhaps matching TRBD1 or TRBD2 (5 bases each). The J call may not be correct, given that the DNA end is closer to TRBJ2-7. This CDR3 has 14 amino acids. The germline CDR1 and CDR2 sequences are MNHNY and SVGAGI (reference sequence). The CDR3 spells CASTNSGASYEQYF. CDR3 nucleotides: TGTGCCAGCACTAACTCCGGGGCATCCTACGAGCAGTACTTC.

The rearrangement joins TRBV6-1 to TRBJ1-1; D remains ambiguous. The CDR3 is 13 amino acids. Germline V CDR1 and CDR2: MNHNS, SASEGT. The V and J ends lost 6 bases and 0 bases respectively, with 8 bases between them. The DNA for the CDR3 is TGTGCCAGCAGACAGAACTTGAACACTGAAGCTTTCTTT. Its translation is CASRQNLNTEAFF.

This sequence joins TRBV14 and TRBJ2-1; D is perhaps TRBD2 (5 bases). This CDR3 region has 13 residues. Germline V gene sequence: CDR1 SGHDN, CDR2 FVKESK. The V end was cut by 1 base, the J end by 9 bases, with 10 bases between. CDR3 nucleotides: TGTGCCAGCAGCCAAGCGCGCGGAGGTGAGCAGTTCTTC. Translated: CASSQARGGEQFF.

Written as DNA, the CDR3 is TGTGCCAGCAGTGAATGGTTTTCGCGAGGGCCAGGCCGCTCCTACGAGCAGTACTTC. Protein sequence: CASSEWFSRGPGRSYEQYF. The chain uses TRBV2 and TRBJ2-7, with D possibly TRBD2 on 5 matching bases. There are 19 residues in the CDR3. Per the germline V gene, CDR1 is SNHLY and CDR2 is FYNNEI. The V and J ends lost 2 bases and 0 bases respectively, with 23 bases between them.

The chain carries TRBV7-9 and TRBJ2-7; D is uncertain. The V gene lost 3 bases and the J gene lost 4 bases, with 7 bases spanning the gap. This CDR3 contains 12 residues. The V gene's germline CDR1 is SEHNR and CDR2 FQNEAQ (reference sequence). In nucleotides, the CDR3 is TGTGCCAGCAGCTTCCAACATTACGAGCAGTACTTC. Translating gives CASSFQHYEQYF. The full variable domain, its missing parts supplied by reference TRBV7-9 and TRBJ2-7, is DTGVSQNPRHKITKRGQNVTFRCDPISEHNRLYWYRQTLGQGPEFLTYFQNEAQLEKSRLLSDRFSAERPKGSFSTLEIQRTEQGDSAMYLCASSFQHYEQYFGPGTRLTVT.

V gene TRBV30 combines with J gene TRBJ2-7, with 9 bases lining up with TRBD2. Germline V gene sequence: CDR1 GTSNPN, CDR2 SVGIG (reference sequence). This CDR3 is 14 amino acids long. Trimming at V came to 4 bases and at J to 6 bases, leaving 10 bases not matched to a gene. CDR3 amino acids: CAWTTGSGRSEQYF. The CDR3 bases are TGTGCCTGGACTACTGGGAGCGGGAGGAGCGAGCAGTACTTC.

The rearrangement links TRBV6-5 to TRBJ2-7, with D perhaps matching TRBD1 (6 bases). Germline-derived CDR1 and CDR2 are MNHEY and SVGAGI. CDR3 length: 13 amino acids. V was pared by 8 bases and J by 4 bases, with 15 bases between. DNA for the CDR3: TGTGCCAGCGGGAGACAGGACATATACGAGCAGTACTTC. It yields the protein CASGRQDIYEQYF.

The chain is built from TRBV12-5 and TRBJ2-2, with 7 bases that match TRBD2. This CDR3 has 14 residues. The germline V gene encodes CDR1 LGHNT and CDR2 FRNRAP. V shed 3 bases, J shed 7 bases, and the junction held 5 bases outside the gene matches. Written as DNA, the CDR3 is TGTGCTAGTGGTTTTGGGGGGGTCGACGGGGAGCTGTTTTTT. This encodes CASGFGGVDGELFF.

The gene calls are TRBV19 and TRBJ2-1; the match to TRBD2 covers 7 bases. The CDR3 consists of 14 residues. V was clipped by 3 bases and J by 8 bases; unmatched bases: 7. In germline, CDR1 is LNHDA, CDR2 SQIVND (reference sequence). The CDR3: CASSMGGSTDEQFF. The CDR3 nucleotides are TGTGCCAGTAGTATGGGCGGGAGTACAGATGAGCAGTTCTTC.

V usage is TRBV21-1 and J usage is TRBJ1-2; the table's D call of TRBD1 was not tested on the DNA. TRBV21-1 is deemed a pseudogene. CDR3 length equals 16 residues. The CDR3 protein is CASSKRPGSGFDGYTF. CDR3 DNA sequence: TGTGCCAGCAGCAAAAGGCCAGGGTCCGGGTTTGATGGCTACACCTTC.

The chain links TRBV7-9 to TRBJ2-1; 11 bases line up with TRBD1. The ends lost 0 bases at V and 4 bases at J; junction bases unmatched: 2. Germline loops: CDR1 SEHNR, CDR2 FQNEAQ (reference sequence). The CDR3 length is 16 residues. This CDR3 is CASSLAGQGGYNEQFF. Here the CDR3 DNA reads TGTGCCAGCAGCTTAGCGGGACAGGGGGGATACAATGAGCAGTTCTTC. The entire variable domain, with the rest obtained from reference TRBV7-9 and TRBJ2-1, is as follows: DTGVSQNPRHKITKRGQNVTFRCDPISEHNRLYWYRQTLGQGPEFLTYFQNEAQLEKSRLLSDRFSAERPKGSFSTLEIQRTEQGDSAMYLCASSLAGQGGYNEQFFGPGTRLTVL.